The rows below give T cell receptor beta chains drawn from one sample of a study of technical replicates of blood from a handful of donors. The protocol was immunoSEQ multiplex PCR, while the TCRdb copy is restricted to in-frame clones and leaves out a portion. The top ten clones hold 3.5% to 5% of a sample with about 49,000 clones, approximately 90% of them seen once. Source material: PBMCs. All receptors derive from a human donor in good health. Some clones in this sample may be carry-over from other donors' samples. Each CDR3 is given with its conserved first and last residue. A D gene is named only where the DNA matches it firmly. Clone size is given for some rows only: seen once, a few or many times, or a class if the clone is expanded.

v_call: TRBV6-5
d_call: -
j_call: TRBJ1-1
clone_size: -
cdr3_aa: CASRSPGTHTEAFF
cdr3_nt: TGTGCCAGCAGGTCCCCCGGGACACACACTGAAGCTTTCTTT

v_call: TRBV4-3
d_call: -
j_call: TRBJ1-6
clone_size: once
cdr3_aa: CASSQDRGLTNRNSPLHF
cdr3_nt: TGCGCCAGCAGCCAAGATCGAGGGTTGACAAACCGGAATTCACCCCTCCACTTT

v_call: TRBV7-9
d_call: -
j_call: TRBJ1-1
clone_size: -
cdr3_aa: CASSLGGPGGGNTEAFF
cdr3_nt: TGTGCCAGCAGCTTAGGGGGGCCGGGAGGAGGTAACACTGAAGCTTTCTTT

v_call: TRBV2
d_call: -
j_call: TRBJ1-1
clone_size: -
cdr3_aa: CATLFGLGTEAFF
cdr3_nt: TGTGCCACACTTTTTGGACTGGGCACTGAAGCTTTCTTT

v_call: TRBV9
d_call: -
j_call: TRBJ1-1
clone_size: -
cdr3_aa: CASSVAGDTEAFF
cdr3_nt: TGTGCCAGCAGCGTAGCCGGGGACACTGAAGCTTTCTTT

v_call: TRBV2
d_call: -
j_call: TRBJ2-5
clone_size: -
cdr3_aa: CASSEAISSRTQYF
cdr3_nt: TGTGCCAGCAGTGAAGCGATAAGCTCCCGGACCCAGTACTTC

v_call: TRBV18
d_call: -
j_call: TRBJ1-5
clone_size: -
cdr3_aa: CASSPGNSNQPQHF
cdr3_nt: TGTGCCAGCTCACCCGGGAATAGCAATCAGCCCCAGCATTTT

v_call: TRBV6-5
d_call: TRBD1
j_call: TRBJ2-7
clone_size: -
cdr3_aa: CASNGQGKGEQYF
cdr3_nt: TGTGCCAGCAACGGACAGGGAAAAGGCGAGCAGTACTTC

v_call: TRBV18
d_call: -
j_call: TRBJ2-3
clone_size: -
cdr3_aa: CASSPGQTLSVTQYF
cdr3_nt: TGTGCCAGCTCACCGGGACAAACCTTGTCAGTGACGCAGTATTTT

v_call: TRBV2
d_call: -
j_call: TRBJ1-5
clone_size: -
cdr3_aa: CASSPRRGGQPQHF
cdr3_nt: TGTGCCAGCAGTCCGAGGAGAGGGGGTCAGCCCCAGCATTTT

v_call: TRBV2
d_call: TRBD1
j_call: TRBJ1-6
clone_size: -
cdr3_aa: CASSDPGQGKNSPLHF
cdr3_nt: TGTGCCAGCAGTGACCCGGGACAGGGAAAGAATTCACCCCTCCACTTT

v_call: TRBV19
d_call: -
j_call: TRBJ1-1
clone_size: -
cdr3_aa: CASSIFSAGPGNTEAFF
cdr3_nt: TGTGCCAGTAGTATATTTTCGGCAGGGCCGGGGAACACTGAAGCTTTCTTT

v_call: TRBV7-9
d_call: TRBD1
j_call: TRBJ1-5
clone_size: -
cdr3_aa: CASIIGGTVYSNQPQHF
cdr3_nt: TGTGCCAGTATCATAGGGGGGACAGTCTATAGCAATCAGCCCCAGCATTTT

v_call: TRBV10-3
d_call: TRBD1
j_call: TRBJ1-1
clone_size: once
cdr3_aa: CAISATSGGTEAFF
cdr3_nt: TGTGCCATCAGCGCTACTTCAGGGGGAACTGAAGCTTTCTTT

v_call: TRBV2
d_call: TRBD1
j_call: TRBJ2-7
clone_size: -
cdr3_aa: CASSGEQGGSYEQYF
cdr3_nt: TGTGCCAGCAGTGGGGAACAGGGGGGCTCCTACGAGCAGTACTTC

v_call: TRBV9
d_call: -
j_call: TRBJ2-2
clone_size: -
cdr3_aa: CASNRRQGPTGELFF
cdr3_nt: TGTGCCAGCAACCGTCGGCAGGGGCCCACCGGGGAGCTGTTTTTT

v_call: TRBV7-2
d_call: -
j_call: TRBJ2-3
clone_size: -
cdr3_aa: CASSAYTAPRSTDTQYF
cdr3_nt: TGTGCCAGCAGCGCCTATACAGCACCCCGGAGCACAGATACGCAGTATTTT

v_call: TRBV5-5
d_call: TRBD2
j_call: TRBJ2-5
clone_size: -
cdr3_aa: CASSYGLAGQETQYF
cdr3_nt: TGTGCCAGCAGCTATGGACTAGCGGGGCAAGAGACCCAGTACTTC

v_call: TRBV25-1
d_call: -
j_call: TRBJ1-5
clone_size: -
cdr3_aa: CASSGSVSNQPQHF
cdr3_nt: TGTGCCAGCAGCGGGAGTGTGAGCAATCAGCCCCAGCATTTT

v_call: TRBV13
d_call: -
j_call: TRBJ2-7
clone_size: -
cdr3_aa: CASSLEMWPYEQYF
cdr3_nt: TGTGCCAGCAGCTTAGAAATGTGGCCCTACGAGCAGTACTTC

v_call: TRBV4-2
d_call: TRBD1
j_call: TRBJ1-1
clone_size: few
cdr3_aa: CASSQEEGAHTEAFF
cdr3_nt: TGTGCCAGCAGCCAAGAGGAGGGGGCGCACACTGAAGCTTTCTTT

v_call: TRBV9
d_call: TRBD2
j_call: TRBJ2-3
clone_size: -
cdr3_aa: CASSVAPSGRTDTQYF
cdr3_nt: TGTGCCAGCAGCGTAGCCCCTAGCGGGAGGACAGATACGCAGTATTTT

v_call: TRBV5-6
d_call: -
j_call: TRBJ1-6
clone_size: -
cdr3_aa: CASSFFGRENSPLHF
cdr3_nt: TGTGCCAGCAGCTTCTTCGGGAGGGAAAATTCACCCCTCCACTTT

v_call: TRBV2
d_call: -
j_call: TRBJ1-2
clone_size: -
cdr3_aa: CASSSGGSNYGYTF
cdr3_nt: TGTGCCAGCAGTTCGGGGGGCTCTAACTATGGCTACACCTTC

v_call: TRBV20-1
d_call: -
j_call: TRBJ1-1
clone_size: once
cdr3_aa: CSAIQRSEAFF
cdr3_nt: TGCAGTGCAATACAGAGAAGTGAAGCTTTCTTT

v_call: TRBV29-1
d_call: -
j_call: TRBJ1-2
clone_size: -
cdr3_aa: CSVEDFRTHRTYGYTF
cdr3_nt: TGCAGCGTTGAAGATTTCCGGACCCACAGGACCTATGGCTACACCTTC

v_call: TRBV4-1
d_call: TRBD2
j_call: TRBJ2-3
clone_size: few
cdr3_aa: CASSHLAEVGDTQYF
cdr3_nt: TGCGCCAGCAGCCATCTAGCGGAGGTCGGGGATACGCAGTATTTT

v_call: TRBV16
d_call: -
j_call: TRBJ1-1
clone_size: once
cdr3_aa: CASSQGRTVAFF
cdr3_nt: TGTGCCAGCAGCCAAGGTCGGACAGTCGCTTTCTTT

v_call: TRBV7-8
d_call: -
j_call: TRBJ1-4
clone_size: -
cdr3_aa: CACSRRANEKLFF
cdr3_nt: TGTGCCTGCAGTCGGAGGGCTAATGAAAAACTGTTTTTT

v_call: TRBV30
d_call: TRBD1
j_call: TRBJ2-7
clone_size: -
cdr3_aa: CAGGGQGYEQYF
cdr3_nt: TGTGCGGGAGGGGGACAGGGTTACGAGCAGTACTTC

v_call: TRBV4-2
d_call: -
j_call: TRBJ2-7
clone_size: -
cdr3_aa: CASSLIGGTTYEQYF
cdr3_nt: TGTGCCAGCAGCCTAATCGGGGGAACCACCTACGAGCAGTACTTC

v_call: TRBV7-9
d_call: -
j_call: TRBJ1-4
clone_size: -
cdr3_aa: CASSPSGRESNEKLFF
cdr3_nt: TGTGCCAGCAGCCCTAGCGGCAGGGAGAGTAATGAAAAACTGTTTTTT

v_call: TRBV19
d_call: TRBD2
j_call: TRBJ2-3
clone_size: -
cdr3_aa: CASTRGGTSATDTQYF
cdr3_nt: TGTGCCAGTACCCGGGGGGGCACGTCCGCCACAGATACGCAGTATTTT

v_call: TRBV5-5
d_call: TRBD2
j_call: TRBJ2-7
clone_size: -
cdr3_aa: CASSLEAGAREQYF
cdr3_nt: TGTGCCAGCAGCTTGGAAGCGGGAGCAAGGGAGCAGTACTTC

v_call: TRBV9
d_call: TRBD1
j_call: TRBJ1-2
clone_size: -
cdr3_aa: CASSTRGADRLNYGYTF
cdr3_nt: TGTGCCAGCAGCACTCGAGGGGCGGACAGGCTCAACTATGGCTACACCTTC

v_call: TRBV19
d_call: -
j_call: TRBJ1-2
clone_size: -
cdr3_aa: CASSEGRTYGYTF
cdr3_nt: TGTGCCAGTAGTGAGGGCCGAACTTATGGCTACACCTTC

v_call: TRBV5-1
d_call: TRBD2
j_call: TRBJ2-1
clone_size: -
cdr3_aa: CASSAQRGLPSNEQFF
cdr3_nt: TGCGCCAGCAGCGCCCAGCGGGGGCTCCCCTCGAATGAGCAGTTCTTC

v_call: TRBV11-3
d_call: -
j_call: TRBJ1-6
clone_size: -
cdr3_aa: CASSGHDNSPLHF
cdr3_nt: TGTGCCAGCAGCGGACATGATAATTCACCCCTCCACTTT

v_call: TRBV7-3
d_call: -
j_call: TRBJ2-7
clone_size: -
cdr3_aa: CASSLDGSSYEQYF
cdr3_nt: TGTGCCAGCAGCTTAGACGGGAGCTCCTACGAGCAGTACTTC

v_call: TRBV11-2
d_call: TRBD2
j_call: TRBJ2-2
clone_size: -
cdr3_aa: CASSSRLAGENTGELFF
cdr3_nt: TGTGCCAGCAGCTCACGACTAGCGGGTGAGAACACCGGGGAGCTGTTTTTT

v_call: TRBV5-1
d_call: -
j_call: TRBJ2-7
clone_size: once
cdr3_aa: CASPAPGFYEQYF
cdr3_nt: TGCGCCAGCCCGGCCCCAGGGTTCTACGAGCAGTACTTC

v_call: TRBV9
d_call: -
j_call: TRBJ1-1
clone_size: -
cdr3_aa: CASSGEDRMWGGAFF
cdr3_nt: TGTGCCAGCAGCGGAGAAGACAGGATGTGGGGGGGAGCTTTCTTT

v_call: TRBV7-3
d_call: -
j_call: TRBJ1-6
clone_size: -
cdr3_aa: CASSLTSRYNSPLHF
cdr3_nt: TGTGCCAGCAGCTTAACGTCGCGGTATAATTCACCCCTCCACTTT

v_call: TRBV7-8
d_call: TRBD1
j_call: TRBJ2-7
clone_size: -
cdr3_aa: CASSHTDRAYEQYF
cdr3_nt: TGTGCCAGCAGCCACACGGACAGGGCCTACGAGCAGTACTTC

v_call: TRBV6-5
d_call: TRBD1
j_call: TRBJ1-2
clone_size: once
cdr3_aa: CASTATGFNYGYTF
cdr3_nt: TGTGCCAGCACGGCGACAGGGTTTAACTATGGCTACACCTTC